The 29 T cell receptor beta chains in this list originate from one sample, sequenced in a study of blood T cells in healthy people across ages. Then a second PCR, running about 7 to 11 cycles, was carried out with a sample-barcoded 5' primer and a J-beta primer mix. Via MiXCR, TCRdb re-called the 5' RACE reads, giving one row per CDR3 protein. Here the sample spans approximately 900,000 distinct CDR3 sequences, around 49% being singletons. Sequenced: blood. Receptors were obtained from a man aged 25-40 years in good health.

The chain combines TRBV24-1 with TRBJ2-3, with D perhaps assigned TRBD1 or TRBD2 (5 bases each). V lost 2 bases and J 0 bases, leaving 8 bases between the germline ends. Per the germline V gene, CDR1 is KGHDR and CDR2 is SFDVKD. The CDR3 contains 15 residues. In nucleotides, the CDR3 is TGTGCCACCAGTGATTGGGACCTAAGCACAGATACGCAGTATTTT. Translating gives CATSDWDLSTDTQYF.

This sequence joins TRBV7-2 and TRBJ2-7; D possibly corresponds to TRBD2 (5 bases). The CDR3 has 15 amino acids. Germline V lookup: CDR1 SGHTA, CDR2 FQGNSA. V lost 1 base and J lost 2, with 12 bases in between. CDR3 sequence (DNA): TGTGCCAGCAGCTTAGACCCGGGGATTACCTACGAGCAGTACTTC. It yields the protein CASSLDPGITYEQYF.

This clonotype has a single count. This chain uses TRBV15 with TRBJ2-5; possibly TRBD2 for D (6 bases). Between the trimmed V and J ends, which lost 1 base and 5 bases, there was a span of 14 bases. The CDR3 totals 15 residues. Germline values: CDR1 LNHNV, CDR2 YYDKDF (reference sequence). CDR3 loop: CATSRATRTEETQYF. CDR3 coding DNA: TGTGCCACCAGCAGAGCGACTAGAACCGAGGAGACCCAGTACTTC.

The chain employs TRBV20-1 and TRBJ2-6; 8 bases are a match to TRBD1. The germline V gene has CDR1 DFQATT and CDR2 SNEGSKA (reference sequence). The V gene end was trimmed by 3 bases and the J gene end by 2 bases; junction bases not matched to a gene: 6. The length of the CDR3 is 16 residues. CDR3 nucleotide sequence: TGCAGTGCTAGTGGGACAGGAGGGCCTGGGGCCAACGTCCTGACTTTC. Translation: CSASGTGGPGANVLTF.

This clonotype was observed many times. This CDR3 reads CSARDREYEQYF. CDR3 nucleotides: TGCAGTGCTAGAGACAGGGAGTACGAGCAGTACTTC. The chain combines TRBV20-1 with TRBJ2-7; D tentatively fits TRBD1 or TRBD2 (5 bases each). V was shortened by 0 bases and J by 4 bases, with 7 bases between the two germline ends. Looked up from germline, CDR1 is DFQATT and CDR2 is SNEGSKA (reference sequence). This CDR3 has 12 residues.

On this clonotype: A read error may produce the germline difference seen at one junction end. The chain joins TRBV6-2 or TRBV6-3 to TRBJ1-2, with unresolved D. There are 14 residues in the CDR3. Germline V gene data show CDR1 as MNHEY and CDR2 as SVGEGT. The CDR3 DNA is TGTGCCAACAGTTTAGAAGGCGTGAACTATGGCTACACCTTC. Translating gives CANSLEGVNYGYTF.

In its sample, this clonotype was seen many times. CDR3 bases: TGTGCCAGCAGTTTATCAGGGGGGGGCTACGAGCAGTACTTC. Translating it yields CASSLSGGGYEQYF. The chain employs TRBV27 and TRBJ2-7, with a tentative D call TRBD2 (7 bases). The CDR3 runs to 14 residues. Trimming cost V 0 bases and J 3 bases, with 9 bases left between them. The germline CDR1 and CDR2 sequences are MNHEY and SMNVEV (reference sequence).

This clonotype showed up just a few times. The gene calls are TRBV25-1 and TRBJ1-1; possibly TRBD1 for D (5 bases). This CDR3 has 14 residues. Trimming shortened V by 4 bases and J by 1 base, and 10 bases separated the two germline ends. CDR1 and CDR2 from the germline V gene are MGHDK and SYGVNS. Written as DNA, the CDR3 is TGTGCCAGCAGTGTGGGGACGGGGAACACTGAAGCTTTCTTT. Its translation: CASSVGTGNTEAFF.

About this clonotype itself: Because the CDR3's place on the DNA is in doubt, the DNA is left out and the CDR3 is given as listed by TCRdb. The chain recombines TRBV7-2 with TRBJ1-6; the table's TRBD1 call for D was not verified on the DNA. The CDR3 has 18 amino acids, counting both end residues. The germline gives CDR1 SGHTA, CDR2 FQGNSA. Here the CDR3 reads CASSLVGQGTYYNSPPHF.

This clonotype has more than one count but fewer than ten. V and J are TRBV7-2 and TRBJ1-2, with 8 positions matching TRBD1. Germline V CDR1 and CDR2: SGHTA, FQGNSA. V was clipped by 1 base and J by 7 bases; unmatched bases: 8. This CDR3 is built from 15 residues. CDR3 sequence reads: CASSLGGRGQPGYTF. CDR3 bases: TGTGCCAGCAGCTTAGGGGGCAGGGGGCAACCTGGCTACACCTTC.

This chain connects TRBV5-1 to TRBJ1-2; 9 nucleotides align to TRBD1. Looked up from germline, CDR1 is SGHRS and CDR2 is YFSETQ. With 0 bases clipped from V and 0 bases from J, the junction kept 3 bases outside the gene matches. There are 16 residues in the CDR3. The CDR3 DNA reads TGCGCCAGCAGCTTGGGACAGGGGGAAGCTAACTATGGCTACACCTTC. Its protein is CASSLGQGEANYGYTF.

This rearrangement joins TRBV15 to TRBJ1-1, with D perhaps matching TRBD1 (5 bases). Per the germline V gene, CDR1 is LNHNV and CDR2 is YYDKDF (reference sequence). Trimming cost V 5 bases and J 0 bases, with 10 bases left between them. The CDR3 consists of 14 residues. The DNA for the CDR3 is TGTGCCACCAGCCTGGCGGGGGTGAACACTGAAGCTTTCTTT. This sequence encodes CATSLAGVNTEAFF.

The CDR3 region has the DNA TGTGCCACCAGTCTGGGCGCAACCAATGAGCAGTTCTTC. It encodes CATSLGATNEQFF. The chain links TRBV24-1 to TRBJ2-1; no reliable D call. Trimming pared 6 bases from V and 6 bases from J, leaving 11 bases between. The CDR3 sequence is 13 residues long. CDR1 and CDR2 from the germline V gene are KGHDR and SFDVKD.

This chain links TRBV9 with TRBJ2-1, with D possibly being TRBD2 (6 bases). The J call is doubtful: the DNA matches TRBJ2-7 better. Per the germline V gene, CDR1 is SGDLS and CDR2 is YYNGEE. This CDR3 contains 17 residues. The CDR3 coding sequence is TGTGCCAGCAGCGCCGGAGGAGGGGCAAGCTCCTACAATGAGCAGTACTTC. The encoded protein is CASSAGGGASSYNEQYF.

This clonotype has more than one count but fewer than ten. The CDR3 coding sequence is TGTGCCAGCAGTTTCGGTGACAGTCGTGGCTACACCTTC. Translated, it gives CASSFGDSRGYTF. The J gene is TRBJ1-2, the V gene TRBV28; D may be TRBD1 (5 bases). The CDR3 loop spans 13 amino acids. Per the germline V gene, CDR1 is MDHEN and CDR2 is SYDVKM. Trimming cost V 3 bases and J 7 bases, with 12 bases left between them.

This chain uses TRBV7-9 with TRBJ2-1, with 8 positions matching TRBD1. Germline-derived CDR1 and CDR2 are SEHNR and FQNEAQ (reference sequence). The CDR3 extends over 16 amino acids. V gave up 3 bases and J gave up 6 bases; unmatched junction bases: 10. In DNA form, the CDR3 reads TGTGCCAGCAGCTTGGTTGCCACAGGGGGAAGCAATGAGCAGTTCTTC. This codes for CASSLVATGGSNEQFF.

The rearrangement links TRBV24-1 to TRBJ2-4; no reliable D call. The DNA end favors TRBJ2-7, so the J call may be wrong. The CDR3 runs 14 residues. CDR1 is KGHDR and CDR2 is SFDVKD in the germline V gene. CDR3 region: CATSDIRTGNEQYF. The CDR3 DNA is TGTGCCACCAGTGATATCCGAACGGGCAACGAGCAGTACTTC.

In this sample, this clonotype turned up a few times. The chain employs TRBV11-1 and TRBJ2-1, with D maybe TRBD2 (5 bases). Trimming left V 2 bases short and J 4 bases short, with 12 bases between. Germline assignment: CDR1 SGHAT and CDR2 FQDESV (reference sequence). The CDR3 runs to 15 residues. DNA of the CDR3: TGTGCCAGCAGCTTAAGGACTCCTACTTACAATGAGCAGTTCTTC. Translation gives CASSLRTPTYNEQFF.

The chain uses TRBV20-1 and TRBJ2-3; 14 bases are shared with TRBD2. CDR1 is DFQATT, CDR2 SNEGSKA, per germline (reference sequence). With V trimmed by 5 bases and J by 4 bases, 8 bases remained unmatched. The CDR3 loop spans 16 amino acids. CDR3 sequence reads: CSAPPTSGGAPDTQYF. CDR3 sequence (DNA): TGCAGTGCTCCACCGACTAGCGGGGGGGCCCCAGATACGCAGTATTTT.

This clonotype was detected only a few times. The rearrangement links TRBV12-3 or TRBV12-4 to TRBJ2-1; 16 bases align to TRBD2. Trimming at V came to 3 bases and at J to 8 bases, leaving 4 bases not matched to a gene. The CDR3 extends over 16 amino acids. The CDR3: CASSLGLAGGPYEQFF. Here the CDR3 DNA reads TGTGCCAGCAGTTTGGGACTAGCGGGAGGGCCCTATGAGCAGTTCTTC.

This clonotype has a single count. The chain uses TRBV7-2 and TRBJ1-2; D unresolved. CDR3 size: 19 residues. CDR1 is SGHTA, CDR2 FQGNSA, per germline. Trimming removed 3 bases from V and 1 base from J, with 24 bases in between. The CDR3 DNA follows: TGTGCCAGCAGCTTTAGCGTGTGGGCAGACGAGAAGATTAACTATGGCTACACCTTC. Its translation: CASSFSVWADEKINYGYTF. The complete variable domain, with remaining parts taken from reference TRBV7-2 and TRBJ1-2, reads GAGVSQSPSNKVTEKGKDVELRCDPISGHTALYWYRQSLGQGLEFLIYFQGNSAPDKSGLPSDRFSAERTGGSVSTLTIQRTQQEDSAVYLCASSFSVWADEKINYGYTFGSGTRLTVV.

This clonotype was seen only once. The chain recombines TRBV7-2 with TRBJ1-1; no firm D call. CDR3 length: 13 residues. Germline-derived CDR1 and CDR2 are SGHTA and FQGNSA. The V and J ends lost 5 bases and 4 bases respectively, with 11 bases between them. CDR3: CASSQILSTEAFF. The DNA of the CDR3 is TGTGCCAGCAGCCAAATTCTGAGCACTGAAGCTTTCTTT.

This clonotype showed up just once. The CDR3 DNA is TGTGCCAGCAGATCTGGACTAGCGGGGATTACCTACGAGCAGTACTTC. Amino acids: CASRSGLAGITYEQYF. The chain couples TRBV12-3 or TRBV12-4 to TRBJ2-7, with 12 bases identical to TRBD2. This CDR3 spans 16 amino acids. V shed 6 bases and J 2 bases; nucleotides not matched to a gene: 8.

The chain links TRBV29-1 to TRBJ1-4; tentatively, D is TRBD1 (6 bases). The germline V and J ends were trimmed by 6 bases and 0 bases, with 11 bases remaining between them. CDR1 SQVTM and CDR2 ANQGSEA come from the germline V gene. The CDR3 is 14 residues long. CDR3 in DNA: TGCAGCGTGCGGACAGAACCAACTAATGAAAAACTGTTTTTT. Protein sequence: CSVRTEPTNEKLFF.

This chain links TRBV7-2 with TRBJ2-7; D unresolved. Deletions cut 0 bases from V and 7 bases from J, with 13 bases between. The CDR3 is 14 amino acids. Germline loops: CDR1 SGHTA, CDR2 FQGNSA. CDR3 DNA sequence: TGTGCCAGCAGCTTAGCGACGGCTGCGAATGAGCAGTACTTC. It codes for CASSLATAANEQYF.

This clonotype was seen only a few times. This chain links TRBV4-3 with TRBJ2-3; the D is unclear. The CDR3 contains 17 residues. Germline CDR1 LGHNA, CDR2 YSLEER. V lost 0 bases to trimming and J lost 1 base, with 14 bases between them. CDR3 sequence reads: CASSQEFPRRGTDTQYF. The CDR3 region has the DNA TGCGCCAGCAGCCAAGAGTTCCCGAGACGGGGCACAGATACGCAGTATTTT.

The chain joins TRBV3-1 to TRBJ2-7, with D unclear. The CDR3 extends over 14 amino acids. Germline V gene sequence: CDR1 LGHDT, CDR2 YNNKEL (reference sequence). With 3 bases removed from V and 0 bases from J, the gap between germline ends came to 9 bases. CDR3 protein: CASSQIISSYEQYF. In DNA form, the CDR3 reads TGTGCCAGCAGCCAGATCATCTCCTCCTACGAGCAGTACTTC.

This clonotype appeared a few times. The chain has TRBV5-1 and TRBJ1-2; no clear D gene. V lost 0 bases and J lost 0, with 15 bases in between. The CDR3 extends over 17 amino acids. CDR1 is SGHRS and CDR2 is YFSETQ in the germline V gene. CDR3 amino acids: CASSLDGRREANYGYTF. CDR3 bases: TGCGCCAGCAGCTTGGACGGCAGGAGGGAGGCTAACTATGGCTACACCTTC.

Turning to this clonotype: This clone may be a read error of a much larger clone one base away. The gene calls are TRBV5-1 and TRBJ2-1; tentatively, D is TRBD2 (6 bases). Germline V gene lookup returns CDR1 SGHRS and CDR2 YFSETQ. V lost 0 bases and J lost 8, with 12 bases in between. There are 14 residues in the CDR3. CDR3 sequence reads: CASSLAPGVDEQFF. CDR3 coding DNA: TGCGCCAGCAGCTTGGCACCGGGAGTGGATGAGCAGTTCTTC.